Following are 15 T cell receptor beta chains from one sample sequenced in a study of CD8 T cells in Susac syndrome. RNA totalling roughly 0.5 to 1 ug underwent reverse transcription with random hexamers. TCRdb used MiXCR to reprocess the immunoSEQ multiplex PCR reads, holding one entry per CDR3 protein. The sample shows approximately 280,000 distinct CDR3 sequences, 85% of them seen only once. The sequenced sample consisted of CD8+ T cells from PBMCs. The receptors come from a human donor with multiple sclerosis.

The gene calls are TRBV4-2 and TRBJ2-1; the match to TRBD2 covers 14 bases. This CDR3 is built from 16 residues. Per germline, CDR1 LGHNA and CDR2 YNFKEQ. V was pared by 4 bases and J by 10 bases, with 9 bases of the junction left unmatched. The CDR3 reads CASSLGLAGVKREQFF. CDR3 nucleotides: TGTGCCAGCAGCCTGGGACTAGCGGGAGTAAAGCGGGAGCAGTTCTTC.

In DNA form, the CDR3 reads TGCAGTGCTAGAGATATAGGCGGGGCCTACAATGAGCAGTTCTTC. Protein: CSARDIGGAYNEQFF. The chain combines TRBV20-1 with TRBJ2-1, with a weak D call TRBD2 (6 bases). Looked up from germline, CDR1 is DFQATT and CDR2 is SNEGSKA (reference sequence). This CDR3 is 15 amino acids long. Deletions cut 0 bases from V and 2 bases from J, with 11 bases between.

This chain connects TRBV28 to TRBJ2-5; the match to TRBD1 covers 12 bases. Germline trimming cut 6 bases from V and 4 bases from J; bases unmatched to any gene: 9. The CDR3 totals 16 residues. CDR1 MDHEN and CDR2 SYDVKM come from the germline V gene. The CDR3 DNA sequence: TGTGCCAGCAGCTTCTCCGGGACAGGGGGCTCAGAGACCCAGTACTTC. This gives the protein CASSFSGTGGSETQYF. Together with reference TRBV28 and TRBJ2-5, the CDR3 gives the full variable domain: DVKVTQSSRYLVKRTGEKVFLECVQDMDHENMFWYRQDPGLGLRLIYFSYDVKMKEKGDIPEGYSVSREKKERFSLILESASTNQTSMYLCASSFSGTGGSETQYFGPGTRLLVL.

The chain uses TRBV7-9 and TRBJ1-6; possibly TRBD1 for D (5 bases). Trimming pared 3 bases from V and 3 bases from J, leaving 12 bases between. Germline-derived CDR1 and CDR2 are SEHNR and FQNEAQ (reference sequence). There are 16 residues in the CDR3. The CDR3 DNA reads TGTGCCAGCAGCTTTGCAGGGTCGGTCTATAATTCACCCCTCCACTTT. Encoded protein: CASSFAGSVYNSPLHF.

V usage is TRBV29-1 and J usage is TRBJ1-2; D ambiguous. The germline V gene has CDR1 SQVTM and CDR2 ANQGSEA. This CDR3 has 12 amino acids. V gave up 3 bases and J gave up 4 bases, with 9 bases separating them. The CDR3 DNA reads as TGCAGCGTTGACGGGCGGCCCTATGGCTACACCTTC. This codes for CSVDGRPYGYTF.

This clonotype occurred once. This sequence joins TRBV27 and TRBJ2-1; possibly TRBD2 for D (6 bases). CDR3 length: 14 residues. The V end lost 0 bases, the J end lost 5 bases, and 8 bases lay between the germline ends. The germline V gene encodes CDR1 MNHEY and CDR2 SMNVEV (reference sequence). In DNA form, the CDR3 reads TGTGCCAGCAGTTTATCGACTAGTCACAATGAGCAGTTCTTC. Translating it yields CASSLSTSHNEQFF.

This clonotype was picked up one time. The J gene is TRBJ2-3, the V gene TRBV27; 13 bases align to TRBD2. The CDR3 has 15 residues. V was clipped by 9 bases and J by 1 base; unmatched bases: 4. The V gene's germline CDR1 is MNHEY and CDR2 SMNVEV (reference sequence). The CDR3 DNA sequence: TGTGCCAGTTGGACTAGCGGGAGCGGCACAGATACGCAGTATTTT. This codes for CASWTSGSGTDTQYF.

The J gene is TRBJ1-1, the V gene TRBV27, with TRBD1 identical over 7 bases. Germline V lookup: CDR1 MNHEY, CDR2 SMNVEV (reference sequence). V dropped 7 bases and J dropped 4; count of bases not matched to a gene: 3. The CDR3 sequence is 12 residues long. The CDR3 loop is CASTGGGTEAFF. The CDR3 DNA sequence: TGTGCCAGCACAGGGGGAGGCACTGAAGCTTTCTTT.

This chain uses TRBV27 with TRBJ2-7; unclear D gene. CDR3 size: 14 residues. V gave up 6 bases and J gave up 7 bases, with 19 bases separating them. CDR1 and CDR2 from the germline V gene are MNHEY and SMNVEV (reference sequence). CDR3 amino acids: CASSLGSLVREQYF. The CDR3 DNA reads as TGTGCCAGCAGCCTGGGTTCCCTTGTTCGGGAGCAGTACTTC.

The chain links TRBV19 to TRBJ1-6; D gene uncertain. CDR3 length equals 14 residues. Trimming left V 4 bases short and J 6 bases short, with 10 bases between. Germline lookup yields CDR1 LNHDA and CDR2 SQIVND (reference sequence). CDR3: CASSTPDGNSPLHF. The CDR3 coding sequence is TGTGCCAGTAGTACCCCGGACGGTAATTCACCCCTCCACTTT.

The chain is built from TRBV4-1 and TRBJ2-1; D gene ambiguous. The CDR3 extends over 15 amino acids. Germline CDR1 MGHRA, CDR2 YSYEKL. Trimming left V 3 bases short and J 7 bases short, with 16 bases between. The CDR3 sequence: CASSQGPFDGNEQFF. The DNA for the CDR3 is TGCGCCAGCAGCCAGGGCCCCTTCGATGGGAATGAGCAGTTCTTC.

J is TRBJ2-2 and V is TRBV7-9; possible D gene TRBD2, 5 bases. Trimming stripped 2 bases from V and 0 bases from J, with 7 bases between. Germline CDR1 is SEHNR and CDR2 is FQNEAQ (reference sequence). The CDR3 is made up of 15 amino acids. CDR3 residues: CASSLPGTNTGELFF. The CDR3 DNA reads TGTGCCAGCAGCTTACCGGGAACGAACACCGGGGAGCTGTTTTTT.

The sample holds a few counts of this clonotype. The CDR3 here is CASSPSSYNEQFF. DNA of the CDR3: TGTGCCAGTAGTCCCAGCTCCTACAATGAGCAGTTCTTC. V and J are TRBV19 and TRBJ2-1; D remains unclear. The CDR3 is made up of 13 amino acids. The V end lost 5 bases, the J end lost 0 bases, and 5 bases lay between the germline ends. The germline V gene has CDR1 LNHDA and CDR2 SQIVND (reference sequence).

In its sample, this clonotype was seen once. This CDR3 is CASSLRDEQFF. DNA for the CDR3: TGTGCCAGCAGTTTGCGCGATGAGCAGTTCTTC. V usage is TRBV27 and J usage is TRBJ2-1, with unresolved D. The CDR3 runs to 11 residues. V was clipped by 3 bases and J by 8 bases, with 5 bases between them. Germline CDR1 reads MNHEY; CDR2 reads SMNVEV (reference sequence).

The chain links TRBV5-1 to TRBJ1-1; D is perhaps TRBD1 (5 bases). V lost 0 bases and J lost 1, with 10 bases in between. The CDR3 spans 15 residues. Germline-derived CDR1 and CDR2 are SGHRS and YFSETQ. The chain's CDR3 is CASSLEVGENTEAFF. For the CDR3, the DNA is TGCGCCAGCAGCTTGGAGGTAGGGGAGAACACTGAAGCTTTCTTT.